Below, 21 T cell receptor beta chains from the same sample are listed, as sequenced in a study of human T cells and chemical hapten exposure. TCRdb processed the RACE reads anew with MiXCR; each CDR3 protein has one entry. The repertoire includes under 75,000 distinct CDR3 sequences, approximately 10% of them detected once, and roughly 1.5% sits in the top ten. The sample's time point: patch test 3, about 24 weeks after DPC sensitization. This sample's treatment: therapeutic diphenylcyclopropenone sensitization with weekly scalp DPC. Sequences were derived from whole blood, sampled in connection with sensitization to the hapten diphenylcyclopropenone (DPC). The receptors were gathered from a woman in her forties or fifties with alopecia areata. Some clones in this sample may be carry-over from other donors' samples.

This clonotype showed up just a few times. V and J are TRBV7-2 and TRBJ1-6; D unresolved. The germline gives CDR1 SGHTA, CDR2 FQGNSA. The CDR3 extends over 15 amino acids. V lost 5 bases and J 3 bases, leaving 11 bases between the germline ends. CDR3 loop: CASSAPNDYNSPLHF. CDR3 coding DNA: TGTGCCAGCAGCGCCCCCAACGACTATAATTCACCCCTCCACTTT.

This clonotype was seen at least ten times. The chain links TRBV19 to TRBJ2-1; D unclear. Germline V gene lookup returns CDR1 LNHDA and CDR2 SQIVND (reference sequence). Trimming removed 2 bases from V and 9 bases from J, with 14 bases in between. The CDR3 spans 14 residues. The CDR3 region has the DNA TGTGCCAGTAGTATATCTTTTGGCTACTCTGAGCAGTTCTTC. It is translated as CASSISFGYSEQFF.

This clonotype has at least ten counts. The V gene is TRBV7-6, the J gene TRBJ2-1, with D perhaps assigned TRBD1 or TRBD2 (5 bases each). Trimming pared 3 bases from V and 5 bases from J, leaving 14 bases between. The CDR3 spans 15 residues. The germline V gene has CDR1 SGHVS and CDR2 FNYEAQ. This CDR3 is CASSFGGTTNNEQFF. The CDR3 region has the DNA TGTGCCAGCAGCTTTGGTGGGACCACCAACAATGAGCAGTTCTTC. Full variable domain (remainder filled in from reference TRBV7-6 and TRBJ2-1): GAGVSQSPRYKVTKRGQDVALRCDPISGHVSLYWYRQALGQGPEFLTYFNYEAQQDKSGLPNDRFSAERPEGSISTLTIQRTEQRDSAMYRCASSFGGTTNNEQFFGPGTRLTVL.

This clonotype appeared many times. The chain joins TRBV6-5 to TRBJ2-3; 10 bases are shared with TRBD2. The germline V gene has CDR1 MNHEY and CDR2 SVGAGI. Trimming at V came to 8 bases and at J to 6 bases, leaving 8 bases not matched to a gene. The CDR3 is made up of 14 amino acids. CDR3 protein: CASRKGLASDTQYF. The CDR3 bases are TGTGCCAGCCGAAAGGGACTAGCGAGCGATACGCAGTATTTT.

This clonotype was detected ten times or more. The CDR3 loop reads CASRLTPRGVTDTQYF. Here the CDR3 DNA reads TGTGCCAGCAGACTAACCCCGCGGGGGGTCACAGATACGCAGTATTTT. This chain connects TRBV7-6 to TRBJ2-3, with 8 bases lining up with TRBD2. The CDR3 is 16 amino acids. The germline gives CDR1 SGHVS, CDR2 FNYEAQ. V dropped 6 bases and J dropped 2; count of bases not matched to a gene: 10. The whole variable domain, remainder taken from reference TRBV7-6 and TRBJ2-3, is GAGVSQSPRYKVTKRGQDVALRCDPISGHVSLYWYRQALGQGPEFLTYFNYEAQQDKSGLPNDRFSAERPEGSISTLTIQRTEQRDSAMYRCASRLTPRGVTDTQYFGPGTRLTVL.

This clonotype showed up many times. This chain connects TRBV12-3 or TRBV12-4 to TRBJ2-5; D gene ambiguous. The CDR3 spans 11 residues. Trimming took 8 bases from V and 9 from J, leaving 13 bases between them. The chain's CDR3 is CASSKEAAQYF. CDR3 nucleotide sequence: TGTGCCAGCTCAAAAGAGGCGGCCCAGTACTTC.

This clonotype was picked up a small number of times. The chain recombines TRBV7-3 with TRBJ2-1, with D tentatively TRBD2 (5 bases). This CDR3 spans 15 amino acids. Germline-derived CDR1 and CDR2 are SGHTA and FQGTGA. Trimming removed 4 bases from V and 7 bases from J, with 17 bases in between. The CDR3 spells CASSSTVTTGNEQFF. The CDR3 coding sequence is TGTGCCAGCAGCTCTACAGTGACAACGGGGAATGAGCAGTTCTTC.

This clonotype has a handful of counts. The CDR3 nucleotides are TGTGCCAGCAGTCTCAGTCCCGATCAGCCCCAGCATTTT. Its translation is CASSLSPDQPQHF. The rearrangement links TRBV28 to TRBJ1-5; D ambiguous. CDR1 is MDHEN and CDR2 is SYDVKM in the germline V gene. The V end was cut by 5 bases, the J end by 5 bases, with 10 bases between. The CDR3 runs to 13 residues.

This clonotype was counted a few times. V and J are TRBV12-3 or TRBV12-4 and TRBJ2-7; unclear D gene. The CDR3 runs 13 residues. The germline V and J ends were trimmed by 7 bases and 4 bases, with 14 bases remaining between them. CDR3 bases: TGTGCCAGCAAGCTCCCCGGGTCGTACGAGCAGTACTTC. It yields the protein CASKLPGSYEQYF.

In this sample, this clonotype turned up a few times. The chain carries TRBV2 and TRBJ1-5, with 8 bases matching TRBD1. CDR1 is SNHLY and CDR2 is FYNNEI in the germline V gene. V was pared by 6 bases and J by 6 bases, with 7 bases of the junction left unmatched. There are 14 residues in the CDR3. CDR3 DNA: TGTGCCAGCAGCTGGACAGGGTTTGGTCAGCCCCAGCATTTT. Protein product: CASSWTGFGQPQHF.

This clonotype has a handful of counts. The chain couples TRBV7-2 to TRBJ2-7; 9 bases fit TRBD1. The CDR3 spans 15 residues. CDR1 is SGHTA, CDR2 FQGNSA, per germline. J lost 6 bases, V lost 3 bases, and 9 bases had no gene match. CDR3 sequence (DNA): TGTGCCAGCAGCTTGGACAGGGGAGGATCGGGCGAGCAGTACTTC. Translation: CASSLDRGGSGEQYF.

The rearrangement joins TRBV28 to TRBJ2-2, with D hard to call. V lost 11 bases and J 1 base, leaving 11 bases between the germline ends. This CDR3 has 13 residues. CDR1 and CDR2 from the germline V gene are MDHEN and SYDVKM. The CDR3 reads CASIKLNTGELFF. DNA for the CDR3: TGTGCCTCGATCAAGCTGAACACCGGGGAGCTGTTTTTT. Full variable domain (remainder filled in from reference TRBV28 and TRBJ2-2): DVKVTQSSRYLVKRTGEKVFLECVQDMDHENMFWYRQDPGLGLRLIYFSYDVKMKEKGDIPEGYSVSREKKERFSLILESASTNQTSMYLCASIKLNTGELFFGEGSRLTVL.

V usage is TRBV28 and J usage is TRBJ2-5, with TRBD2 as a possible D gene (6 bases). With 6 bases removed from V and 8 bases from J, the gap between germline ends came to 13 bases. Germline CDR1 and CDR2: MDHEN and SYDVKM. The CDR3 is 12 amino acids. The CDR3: CASRRDFGTQYF. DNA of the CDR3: TGTGCCAGCAGGCGGGACTTTGGCACCCAGTACTTC.

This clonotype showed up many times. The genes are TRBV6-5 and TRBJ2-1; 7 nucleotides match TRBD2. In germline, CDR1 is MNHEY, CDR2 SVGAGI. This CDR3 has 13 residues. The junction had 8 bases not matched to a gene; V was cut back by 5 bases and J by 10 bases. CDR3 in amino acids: CASSPAGVREQFF. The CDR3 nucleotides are TGTGCCAGCAGTCCGGCGGGAGTTCGAGAGCAGTTCTTC.

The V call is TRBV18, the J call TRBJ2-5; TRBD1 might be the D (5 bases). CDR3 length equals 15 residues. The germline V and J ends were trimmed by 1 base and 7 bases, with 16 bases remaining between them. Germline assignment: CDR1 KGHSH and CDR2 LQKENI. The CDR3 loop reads CASSPQGNAERTQYF. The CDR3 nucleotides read TGTGCCAGCTCACCACAGGGGAACGCCGAACGGACCCAGTACTTC.

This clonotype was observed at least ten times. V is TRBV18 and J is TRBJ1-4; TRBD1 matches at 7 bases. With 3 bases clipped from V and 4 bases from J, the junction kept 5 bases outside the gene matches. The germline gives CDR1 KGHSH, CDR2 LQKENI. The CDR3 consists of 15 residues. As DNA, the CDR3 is TGTGCCAGCTCACCCTGGGACAGCATTAATGAAAAACTGTTTTTT. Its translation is CASSPWDSINEKLFF.

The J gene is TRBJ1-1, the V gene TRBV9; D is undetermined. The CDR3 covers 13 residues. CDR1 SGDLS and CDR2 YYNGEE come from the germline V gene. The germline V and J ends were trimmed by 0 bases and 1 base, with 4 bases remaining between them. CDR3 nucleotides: TGTGCCAGCAGCGTAGCGCGGAACACTGAAGCTTTCTTT. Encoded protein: CASSVARNTEAFF. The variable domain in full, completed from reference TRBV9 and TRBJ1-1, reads DSGVTQTPKHLITATGQRVTLRCSPRSGDLSVYWYQQSLDQGLQFLIQYYNGEERAKGNILERFSAQQFPDLHSELNLSSLELGDSALYFCASSVARNTEAFFGQGTRLTVV.

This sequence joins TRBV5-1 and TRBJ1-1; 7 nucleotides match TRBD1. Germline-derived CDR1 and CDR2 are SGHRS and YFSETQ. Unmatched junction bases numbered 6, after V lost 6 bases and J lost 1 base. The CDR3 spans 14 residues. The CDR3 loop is CASNPGTENTEAFF. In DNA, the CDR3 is TGCGCCAGCAATCCCGGGACAGAGAACACTGAAGCTTTCTTT.

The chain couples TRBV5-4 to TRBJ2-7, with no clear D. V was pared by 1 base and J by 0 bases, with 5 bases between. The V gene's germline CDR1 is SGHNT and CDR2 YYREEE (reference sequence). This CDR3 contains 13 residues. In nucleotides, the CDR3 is TGTGCCAGCAGCTTGTACGGCTCCTACGAGCAGTACTTC. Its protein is CASSLYGSYEQYF.

CDR3 DNA: TGTGCCAGCACCCCTCAGGACAGCACCCTCACTGAAGCTTTCTTT. Translation: CASTPQDSTLTEAFF. V and J are TRBV12-3 or TRBV12-4 and TRBJ1-1; D possibly corresponds to TRBD1 (6 bases). The V end was cut by 7 bases, the J end by 4 bases, with 19 bases between. CDR3 length: 15 amino acids.

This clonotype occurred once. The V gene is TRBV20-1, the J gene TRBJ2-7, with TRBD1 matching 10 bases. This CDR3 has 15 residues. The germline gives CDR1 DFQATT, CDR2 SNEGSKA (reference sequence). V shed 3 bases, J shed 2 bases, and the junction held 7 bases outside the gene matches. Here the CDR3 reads CSASQGQGDPYEQYF. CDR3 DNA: TGCAGTGCTAGTCAAGGACAGGGGGACCCCTACGAGCAGTACTTC.